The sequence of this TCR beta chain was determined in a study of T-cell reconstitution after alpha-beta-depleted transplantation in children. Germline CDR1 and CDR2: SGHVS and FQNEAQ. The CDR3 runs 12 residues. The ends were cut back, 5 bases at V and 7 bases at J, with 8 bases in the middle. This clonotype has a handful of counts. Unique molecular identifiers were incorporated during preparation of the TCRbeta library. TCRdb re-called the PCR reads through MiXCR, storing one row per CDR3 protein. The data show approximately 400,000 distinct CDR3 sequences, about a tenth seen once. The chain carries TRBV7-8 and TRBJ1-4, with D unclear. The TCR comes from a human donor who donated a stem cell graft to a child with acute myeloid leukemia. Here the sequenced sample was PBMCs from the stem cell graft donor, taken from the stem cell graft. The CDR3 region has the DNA TGTGCCAGCAGCCCCATAGGTGAAAAACTGTTTTTT. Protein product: CASSPIGEKLFF.